The source of this T cell receptor beta chain is a study of T cell clusters in autoimmune cytopenias. Study-level results: Primary autoimmune cytopenia patients seemingly lacked the physiological T cell clusters found in healthy donors. TRB repertoire shifts in secondary cytopenia and chronic lymphocytic leukemia mostly reflected lymphoma, not autoimmunity.

Turning to this clonotype: Its matching antigen is unknown.

TRB was amplified from 250 ng of peripheral blood genomic DNA per sample. The CDR3 runs to 13 residues. Germline lookup yields CDR1 SGHAT and CDR2 FQNNGV. Multiplex touch-down PCR amplified TRB using TRB-A and TRB-B pools in one tube. TCRdb processed the multiplex PCR reads again and assigns one entry to each CDR3 protein, with no DNA. This table holds under 8,500 distinct CDR3 sequences. These data are also associated with another study on T cell repertoires in aging, cancer and after chemotherapy. That work states: Donors were grouped into six age bands spanning 30 or younger through 70 or older. The full dataset contained 9.1 million or so TCR reads.

The source of this sequence is a human donor in good health. The sequenced material came from peripheral blood. J is TRBJ2-7 and V is TRBV11-2. CDR3 loop: CASSLAGIHEQYF. Drawing the rest from reference TRBV11-2 and TRBJ2-7, the complete variable domain is EAGVAQSPRYKIIEKRQSVAFWCNPISGHATLYWYQQILGQGPKLLIQFQNNGVVDDSQLPKDRFSAERLKGVDSTLKIQPAKLEDSAVYLCASSLAGIHEQYFGPGTRLTVT.